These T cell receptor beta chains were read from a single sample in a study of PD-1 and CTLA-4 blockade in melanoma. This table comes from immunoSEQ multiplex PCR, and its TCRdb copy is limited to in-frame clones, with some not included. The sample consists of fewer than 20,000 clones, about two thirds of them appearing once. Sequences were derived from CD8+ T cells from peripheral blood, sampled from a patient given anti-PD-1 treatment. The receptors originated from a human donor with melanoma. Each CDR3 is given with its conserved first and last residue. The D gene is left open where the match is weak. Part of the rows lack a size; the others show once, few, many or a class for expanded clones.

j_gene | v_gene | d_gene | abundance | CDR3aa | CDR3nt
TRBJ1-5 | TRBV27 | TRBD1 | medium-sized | CASSLLGGQDQPQHF | TGTGCCAGCAGTTTATTGGGGGGACAGGATCAGCCCCAGCATTTT
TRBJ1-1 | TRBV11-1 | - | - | CASSWAGDGNTEAFF | TGTGCCAGCAGCTGGGCGGGGGACGGAAACACTGAAGCTTTCTTT
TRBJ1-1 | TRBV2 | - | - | CASRNRPLATEAFF | TGTGCCAGCAGAAACAGGCCATTAGCGACTGAAGCTTTCTTT
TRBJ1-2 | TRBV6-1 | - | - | CASSARRWQPDNYGYTF | TGTGCCAGCAGTGCAAGGCGATGGCAACCCGATAACTATGGCTACACCTTC
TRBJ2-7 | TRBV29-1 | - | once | CSVERGRGASYEQYF | TGCAGCGTTGAACGAGGACGGGGGGCGTCCTACGAGCAGTACTTC
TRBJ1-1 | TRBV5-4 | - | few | CASSQGFGDTEAFF | TGTGCCAGCAGCCAGGGATTTGGGGACACTGAAGCTTTCTTT
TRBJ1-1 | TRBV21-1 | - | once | CASSKAGEGTEAFF | TGTGCCAGCAGCAAAGCTGGGGAGGGGACTGAAGCTTTCTTT
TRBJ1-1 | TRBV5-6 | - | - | CASHQNTEAFF | TGTGCCAGCCACCAGAACACTGAAGCTTTCTTT
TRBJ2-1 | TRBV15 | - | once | CATSVNTRQDSNQVPYEQFF | TGTGCCACCAGCGTAAATACAAGACAGGACTCGAATCAGGTCCCGTATGAGCAGTTCTTC
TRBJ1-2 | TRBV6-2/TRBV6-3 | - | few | CASSYSKVGPAEYYGYTF | TGTGCCAGCAGTTACTCGAAGGTGGGGCCAGCCGAATACTATGGCTACACCTTC
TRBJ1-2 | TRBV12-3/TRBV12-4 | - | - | CASRTGTYYTF | TGTGCCAGCAGAACCGGGACCTACTACACCTTC
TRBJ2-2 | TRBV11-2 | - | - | CASSRPPLGGELFF | TGTGCCAGCAGCCGACCCCCGTTGGGCGGGGAGCTGTTTTTT
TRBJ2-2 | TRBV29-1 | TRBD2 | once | CSYLAAGGRPGELFF | TGCAGCTACCTCGCGGCGGGGGGGAGGCCCGGGGAGCTGTTTTTT
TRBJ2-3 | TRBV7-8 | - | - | CASSFGPRATDTQYF | TGTGCCAGCAGCTTCGGACCCAGGGCCACAGATACGCAGTATTTT
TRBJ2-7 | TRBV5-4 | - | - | CASSPATGSLRQRQYF | TGTGCCAGCAGCCCCGCTACGGGGTCCCTGAGACAGCGGCAGTACTTC
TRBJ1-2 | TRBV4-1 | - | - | CASSQDVGAYNYGYTF | TGCGCCAGCAGCCAAGATGTGGGGGCTTATAACTATGGCTACACCTTC
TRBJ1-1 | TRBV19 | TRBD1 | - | CASSNEGQGLQGAFF | TGTGCCAGTAGTAACGAGGGACAGGGGCTTCAGGGAGCTTTCTTT
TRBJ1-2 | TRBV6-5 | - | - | CASSYSMRDGYTF | TGTGCCAGCAGTTACTCGATGCGAGATGGCTACACCTTC